This T cell receptor beta chain was captured by sequencing in a study of molecular identifiers for immune sequencing clone quantification. Study-level findings and limits: Spike-in Jurkat TCR RNA from a single cell reportedly registered among about 1 million naive cells. Clonotypes topping 20 RNA copies carried over 97% of effector molecules but under 1% of naive ones.

Notes on this clonotype: Antigen specificity is unknown.

TCRdb redid the calling of the PCR reads with MiXCR, one entry per CDR3 protein. The sample lists approximately 670,000 distinct CDR3 sequences, 15% to 20% occurring once. This CDR3 region has 13 residues. With RNA at 10%, 30% or 50%, naive CD8 libraries came from about 20,000 to 1,000,000 sorted cells. Naive CD8 T cells were FACS-sorted by CD8+CD4-CCR7+CD45RA+ markers. The specimen was naive CD8+ T cells from blood, with Jurkat cell RNA spiked in. Indicated subset: FACS-sorted CD8+CD4-CCR7+CD45RA+ naive T cells. The source is a human donor in good health. Some libraries in this study had Jurkat cell RNA spiked in. This chain uses TRBV5-3 with TRBJ2-1; no firm D call. TRBV5-3 is placed among ORFs of uncertain function. Here the CDR3 DNA reads TGTGACAGCAGCCCCCCGAGAAACAATGAGCAGTTCTTC. It is translated as CDSSPPRNNEQFF.